The 21 T cell receptor beta chains below all came from one sample that was sequenced in a study of graft-versus-host responses after intestinal transplantation. Their cognate antigens are unknown. Clones were sequenced by immunoSEQ multiplex PCR, and TCRdb holds only the in-frame ones, with some missing. The profile shows tens of thousands of clones, about nine tenths of them singletons. The starting material was unstimulated CD4+ T cells sorted from spleen or lymph node cells, obtained before transplant. The receptor set was obtained from a human donor who was the organ donor for an intestinal transplant.

This sequence joins TRBV7-3 and TRBJ2-6; D is unclear. V was cut by 5 bases and J by 5 bases, with 22 bases left in between. This CDR3 contains 18 residues. Germline CDR1 SGHTA, CDR2 FQGTGA. This chain's CDR3 is CASSNPPRLQSRANVLTF. CDR3 DNA: TGTGCCAGCAGCAACCCACCACGCTTACAAAGTCGGGCCAACGTCCTGACTTTC.

The J gene is TRBJ1-6, the V gene TRBV25-1; D call uncertain. Trimming cost V 3 bases and J 0 bases, with 9 bases left between them. Per the germline V gene, CDR1 is MGHDK and CDR2 is SYGVNS. CDR3 length equals 16 residues. In DNA form, the CDR3 reads TGTGCCAGCAGTGATTCCCGGAGCTCCTATAATTCACCCCTCCACTTT. This translates into CASSDSRSSYNSPLHF.

This rearrangement joins TRBV5-1 to TRBJ1-6; the D is unclear. Trimming pared 0 bases from V and 0 bases from J, leaving 4 bases between. CDR1 and CDR2 (germline): SGHRS, YFSETQ. This CDR3 has 15 residues. The CDR3 reads CASSLGGSYNSPLHF. DNA of the CDR3: TGCGCCAGCAGCTTGGGGGGCTCCTATAATTCACCCCTCCACTTT.

This clone was detected only once. The chain joins TRBV7-2 to TRBJ2-5, with D possibly TRBD1 on 5 matching bases. V dropped 1 base and J dropped 5 bases, with 11 bases sitting between them. The CDR3 is 14 amino acids. Germline values: CDR1 SGHTA, CDR2 FQGNSA. The CDR3 region is CASSLEAGMETQYF. DNA for the CDR3: TGTGCCAGCAGCTTAGAGGCAGGGATGGAGACCCAGTACTTC.

This chain uses TRBV28 with TRBJ2-2; 7 bases agree with TRBD2. The germline V gene has CDR1 MDHEN and CDR2 SYDVKM. CDR3 length: 15 amino acids. J gave up 7 bases and V 6 bases, and 11 bases lay outside the gene matches. This chain's CDR3 is CASSRAGTGGGELFF. The CDR3 region has the DNA TGTGCCAGCAGCCGTGCCGGGACGGGGGGCGGGGAGCTGTTTTTT.

CDR3 region: CASSLGQNTDTQYF. The CDR3 DNA reads as TGTGCCAGCAGCTTAGGGCAGAATACAGATACGCAGTATTTT. This chain connects TRBV11-2 to TRBJ2-3, with D unclear. Germline CDR1 and CDR2: SGHAT and FQNNGV. The CDR3 length is 14 residues. V was trimmed by 1 base and J by 3 bases, leaving 8 bases between them.

The V gene is TRBV2, the J gene TRBJ1-5, with D unresolved. The V end lost 3 bases, the J end lost 4 bases, and 4 bases lay between the germline ends. In germline, CDR1 is SNHLY, CDR2 FYNNEI. The CDR3 totals 12 residues. The CDR3 bases are TGTGCCAGCAGTGAGGGGAATCAGCCCCAGCATTTT. Its protein is CASSEGNQPQHF.

The chain has TRBV6-5 and TRBJ1-5; D perhaps matches TRBD1 (6 bases). The CDR3 consists of 15 residues. The ends were cut back, 6 bases at V and 1 base at J, with 13 bases in the middle. Germline CDR1 and CDR2: MNHEY and SVGAGI. The CDR3 DNA follows: TGTGCCAGCAGACTTTTTAGGGGGAGCAATCAGCCCCAGCATTTT. It translates to CASRLFRGSNQPQHF.

The chain joins TRBV27 to TRBJ2-2; tentative D call: TRBD2 (7 bases). CDR1 is MNHEY, CDR2 SMNVEV, per germline (reference sequence). This CDR3 spans 15 amino acids. Trimming shortened V by 5 bases and J by 2 bases, and 12 bases separated the two germline ends. The CDR3, as DNA: TGTGCCAGCAGTCACCGGGGGGCCAACACCGGGGAGCTGTTTTTT. Its protein product is CASSHRGANTGELFF.

The chain carries TRBV28 and TRBJ2-5, with 9 nucleotides matching TRBD1. This CDR3 is built from 14 residues. Germline CDR1 and CDR2: MDHEN and SYDVKM. Unmatched junction bases numbered 7, after V lost 6 bases and J lost 5 bases. CDR3 coding DNA: TGTGCCAGCAGCCCACAGGGGGCGAGGGAGACCCAGTACTTC. This translates into CASSPQGARETQYF.

This rearrangement joins TRBV2 to TRBJ2-2; 8 bases agree with TRBD1. Losses at the gene ends were 4 bases for V and 5 bases for J; bases not matched to a gene: 6. The germline V gene has CDR1 SNHLY and CDR2 FYNNEI. The CDR3 extends over 15 amino acids. In DNA, the CDR3 is TGTGCCAGCAGTGGGCAGGGGGCGCGTACCGGGGAGCTGTTTTTT. Translation gives CASSGQGARTGELFF.

The chain combines TRBV19 with TRBJ2-1; TRBD1 matches at 10 bases. Trimming at V came to 3 bases and at J to 6 bases, leaving 8 bases not matched to a gene. Germline-derived CDR1 and CDR2 are LNHDA and SQIVND (reference sequence). The CDR3 has 16 amino acids. This CDR3 is CASSIPGTGVGNEQFF. The CDR3 nucleotides are TGTGCCAGTAGTATCCCCGGGACAGGGGTTGGCAATGAGCAGTTCTTC.

In this sample, this clone turned up once. V gene TRBV6-6 combines with J gene TRBJ1-5; maybe TRBD1 (5 bases). CDR3 size: 16 residues. V lost 6 bases and J 0 bases, leaving 15 bases between the germline ends. Looked up from germline, CDR1 is MNHNY and CDR2 is SVGAGI (reference sequence). The CDR3 reads CASRAGTTHSNQPQHF. The CDR3 region has the DNA TGTGCCAGCAGAGCCGGGACCACTCATAGCAATCAGCCCCAGCATTTT.

The chain combines TRBV28 with TRBJ2-3; no reliable D call. CDR1 and CDR2 (germline): MDHEN, SYDVKM. V gave up 2 bases and J gave up 1 base, with 4 bases separating them. This CDR3 spans 13 amino acids. The DNA for the CDR3 is TGTGCCAGCAGTTTACTGGGCACAGATACGCAGTATTTT. It yields the protein CASSLLGTDTQYF.

CDR3 sequence: CATQTPGLAGGYEQYF. CDR3 coding DNA: TGTGCCACCCAAACCCCGGGACTAGCGGGAGGATACGAGCAGTACTTC. The chain recombines TRBV19 with TRBJ2-7; 15 bases fit TRBD2. Germline-derived CDR1 and CDR2 are LNHDA and SQIVND (reference sequence). CDR3 length: 16 residues. J gave up 4 bases and V 10 bases, and 11 bases lay outside the gene matches.

This clone was counted a single time. The chain has TRBV27 and TRBJ1-5; D ambiguous. Germline V gene data show CDR1 as MNHEY and CDR2 as SMNVEV (reference sequence). This CDR3 region has 13 residues. Trimming cost V 4 bases and J 5 bases, with 9 bases left between them. CDR3 in DNA: TGTGCCAGCAGTTGGGCCCCTTATCAGCCCCAGCATTTT. Amino acids: CASSWAPYQPQHF.

There are a few counts of this clone. Different DNA sequences within this sample yield the same CDR3. The CDR3, as DNA: TGCGCCAGCAGCTTGCAGGGGCTCTCCTACGAGCAGTACTTC. Translating it yields CASSLQGLSYEQYF. The chain employs TRBV5-1 and TRBJ2-7; D is possibly TRBD1 (6 bases). This CDR3 has 14 amino acids. The V gene lost 1 base and the J gene lost 0 bases, with 8 bases spanning the gap. Germline-derived CDR1 and CDR2 are SGHRS and YFSETQ.

The V call is TRBV28, the J call TRBJ1-3; 8 nucleotides match TRBD1. Germline V gives CDR1 MDHEN, CDR2 SYDVKM. This CDR3 is 15 amino acids long. The junction had 7 bases not matched to a gene; V was cut back by 5 bases and J by 4 bases. The CDR3 loop reads CASSPRTGRGNTIYF. As DNA, the CDR3 is TGTGCCAGCAGTCCACGGACAGGGAGAGGAAACACCATATATTTT.

This rearrangement joins TRBV7-8 to TRBJ1-2, with a possible D match to TRBD1 (6 bases). This CDR3 contains 13 residues. The germline V gene encodes CDR1 SGHVS and CDR2 FQNEAQ. The germline V and J ends were trimmed by 5 bases and 2 bases, with 9 bases remaining between them. CDR3 protein: CASSNGQNYGYTF. The DNA for the CDR3 is TGTGCCAGCAGCAATGGACAGAACTATGGCTACACCTTC.

The chain links TRBV13 to TRBJ1-4; the D gene is possibly TRBD1 (5 bases). Germline CDR1 PRHDT, CDR2 FYEKMQ (reference sequence). The CDR3 covers 15 residues. V dropped 5 bases and J dropped 0 bases, with 10 bases sitting between them. The CDR3 here is CASSADRATNEKLFF. CDR3 DNA sequence: TGTGCCAGCAGCGCTGACAGAGCAACTAATGAAAAACTGTTTTTT.

The chain couples TRBV11-1 to TRBJ1-4; no clear D. Trimming shortened V by 3 bases and J by 4 bases, and 3 bases separated the two germline ends. Germline CDR1 is SGHAT and CDR2 is FQDESV (reference sequence). The CDR3 consists of 12 residues. CDR3 nucleotides: TGTGCCAGCAGCTTTGGTAATGAAAAACTGTTTTTT. Its protein product is CASSFGNEKLFF.